The present entry profiles one T cell receptor (beta chain) with its context. What it recognizes is unknown. The data were obtained in a study of a mutant IDH1 vaccine in newly diagnosed glioma. CDR3 length equals 14 residues. Germline values: CDR1 MGHDK, CDR2 SYGVNS. Trimming stripped 4 bases from V and 0 bases from J, with 6 bases between. Using immunoSEQ multiplex PCR, the repertoire was profiled, and TCRdb retains in-frame clones only, with some absent. The sample lists tens of thousands of clones, about 75% occurring once. Specified time point: week 23, last vaccination. Each dose of the vaccine consisted of 300 ug of mutant IDH1 20-mer peptide, with topical imiquimod.

Sequenced here: PBMCs, sampled from a glioma patient whose treatment included an IDH1 peptide vaccine. The chain couples TRBV25-1 to TRBJ1-4; D is unresolved. This sequence was found in a man over 45 with glioma. The CDR3 DNA reads TGTGCCAGCAGTGGGCGGGCAACTAATGAAAAACTGTTTTTT. Translating it yields CASSGRATNEKLFF. Combining the CDR3 with reference TRBV25-1 and TRBJ1-4 gives the whole variable domain EADIYQTPRYLVIGTGKKITLECSQTMGHDKMYWYQQDPGMELHLIHYSYGVNSTEKGDLSSESTVSRIRTEHFPLTLESARPSHTSQYLCASSGRATNEKLFFGSGTQLSVL.